This entry is about one T cell receptor (beta chain). Its target is unknown. The same CDR3 can be traced to other DNA sequences in this sample. Use of 60 Vbeta and 13 Jbeta primers characterized the PCR. Using immunoSEQ multiplex PCR, the repertoire was profiled, and TCRdb retains in-frame clones only, with some absent. Across around 140,000 clones, the top ten clones capture roughly 1.6% of the sample. Germline loops: CDR1 LGHNA, CDR2 YSLEER. This CDR3 is built from 16 residues. The V and J ends lost 0 bases and 2 bases respectively, with 8 bases between them. The record originates from a study of cytomegalovirus exposure and HLA in healthy donors. General study points: What a later analysis reportedly showed was that an Asian-associated ancestry cluster had fewer N-insertions than the approximately 700-donor mean. Evidence from a later analysis indicated that most CMV-associated TCR beta chains looked HLA-restricted. HLA alleles were associated with 16,000 or so TCR beta sequences in a later analysis at 0.05 false discovery rate.

Donors in the study were healthy people who gave bone marrow. The chain links TRBV4-3 to TRBJ2-6, with D possibly TRBD2 on 5 matching bases. Input material: PBMCs. The TCR was taken from a woman aged 40 to 50 in good health and CMV-seronegative. The CDR3: CASSQESGTGANVLTF. In DNA, the CDR3 is TGCGCCAGCAGCCAAGAATCGGGAACTGGGGCCAACGTCCTGACTTTC.